This entry is about one T cell receptor (beta chain). Its antigen remains unknown. This sample is drawn from a study of CD8 T cells in Susac syndrome. Study conclusions and caveats: Susac CD8+ cells expanded clonally the most in TEMRA cells and in active patients.

The V end lost 4 bases, the J end lost 1 base, and 11 bases lay between the germline ends. The CDR3 consists of 14 residues. Germline loops: CDR1 SGDLS, CDR2 YYNGEE. Random-hexamer reverse transcription was applied to roughly 0.5 to 1 ug RNA. Amplification of TCR beta CDR3 by immunoSEQ multiplex PCR spanned 54 Vbeta and 13 Jbeta. TCRdb called the immunoSEQ multiplex PCR reads again in MiXCR, with one record for every CDR3 protein. The sample carries about 130,000 distinct CDR3 sequences, about 94% recorded once. All included Susac syndrome patients satisfied recently defined diagnostic criteria for definite or probable disease. Negative isolation yielded CD8+ and CD4+ T cells; FACS enriched TEMRA cells.

The sequence derives from a human donor with Susac syndrome. The chain is built from TRBV9 and TRBJ2-5, with D perhaps being TRBD1 or TRBD2 (5 bases each). Material: CD8+ T cells from PBMCs. CDR3 sequence reads: CASSSQGTQETQYF. DNA for the CDR3: TGTGCCAGCAGCTCACAAGGGACCCAAGAGACCCAGTACTTC.